This T cell receptor (beta chain) was recorded in a study of T cell changes during pregnancy in multiple sclerosis (dated 2019 in TCRdb). As for the study more broadly: The study looked at changes in the T cell repertoire across pregnancy in women with multiple sclerosis.

Library preparation used the immunoSEQ multiplex PCR assay. The clones in this table, taken by TCRdb from immuneACCESS, are in-frame only. Not every clone is retained; where verified, under half of the shortfall comes from an unresolved V gene, and the cause of the rest is unknown. In this sample the table shows about 34,000 clones, approximately 90% of which occur a single time. The ten largest clones take up 3.5% of the sample. This clone has only one observation. Its antigen is unknown. It has no much larger one-base neighbor in the sample; base qualities were not kept. V is reduced by 7 bases and J by 4 bases, leaving a spacing of 19 bases between them. The germline V gene supplies CDR1 LGHNT and CDR2 FRNRAP. Including cysteine and phenylalanine, the CDR3 has 15 amino acids. Solely the CDR3 DNA is kept, with 45 bases framed from the first base.

The clonotype comes from a female donor with multiple sclerosis, enrolled in a pregnancy study. The chain uses TRBV12-5 and TRBJ1-2, with a tentative D gene TRBD1 over 6 matching bases. The material was CD8+ T cells from peripheral blood mononuclear cells, obtained in the third trimester of pregnancy. In nucleotide form, the sequence is TGTGCTAGTGACTCGGAGGCAAGGGGGACCTATGGCTACACCTTC. Translated, it reads CASDSEARGTYGYTF.